The 2 T cell receptor beta chains listed next were all sequenced from one sample in a study of blood T cells in healthy people across ages. Combining a sample-barcoded 5' primer with a J-beta primer mix, a second PCR ran for roughly 7 to 12 cycles. TCRdb redid the calling of the 5' RACE reads with MiXCR, one entry per CDR3 protein. The sample holds around 700,000 distinct CDR3 sequences, 25% seen once. The sample was also linked to a second study, of T cells of mothers and their children.

The specimen sequenced was blood. The receptors shown here come from a boy aged 5-17 years in good health.

This chain connects TRBV29-1 to TRBJ2-5, with D tentatively TRBD1 (6 bases). Judging by the DNA end, TRBJ2-7 fits better; the J call may be wrong. CDR3 size: 13 residues. CDR1 SQVTM and CDR2 ANQGSEA come from the germline V gene. The CDR3: CSVEGPNRDEQYF. The DNA of the CDR3 is TGCAGCGTTGAGGGCCCGAACAGGGACGAGCAGTACTTC.

This chain links TRBV11-2 with TRBJ2-7, with TRBD1 identical over 9 bases. CDR1 and CDR2 from the germline V gene are SGHAT and FQNNGV. The CDR3 has 13 residues. V gave up 3 bases and J gave up 12 bases; unmatched junction bases: 9. In DNA form, the CDR3 reads TGTGCCAGCAGCTTTAACAGGGGGCAAATTCGGTACTTC. Its protein product is CASSFNRGQIRYF.